The rows below give T cell receptor beta chains drawn from one sample of a study of T-cell reconstitution after alpha-beta-depleted transplantation in children. TCRdb used MiXCR to reprocess the PCR reads, holding one entry per CDR3 protein. The sample lists approximately 400,000 distinct CDR3 sequences; around 15% were seen once. The sample here was PBMCs, mostly from graft donor cells, taken 360 days after TCRalphabeta/CD19-depleted stem cell transplant. The receptors derive from a boy less than two years old who had a stem cell transplant for Wiskott-Aldrich syndrome, so the T cells may come from the graft donor. The CDR3 runs from the conserved cysteine through the conserved F or W. The order of the fields is J gene, clone size, D gene, V gene, CDR3 DNA, CDR3 protein. The D gene is left open where the match is weak. Size is stated for part of the rows, as once, few or many counts, or as a class when the clone is expanded.

TRBJ2-3 . TRBD1 TRBV6-2/TRBV6-3 TGTGCCAGCAGACGACAGGGGATGGGCACAGATACGCAGTATTTT CASRRQGMGTDTQYF
TRBJ2-1 many TRBD2 TRBV5-1 TGCGCCAGCAGCCCGGGACTAGCGGGGGCCAATGAGCAGTTCTTC CASSPGLAGANEQFF
TRBJ2-7 once . TRBV5-1 TGCGCCAGCAGCGGAAGGGACATCTACGAGCAGTACTTC CASSGRDIYEQYF
TRBJ1-1 few . TRBV7-9 TGTGCCAGCAGCGCCTCGGTTCTATCTATTCGTGAAGCTTTCTTT CASSASVLSIREAFF
TRBJ2-6 few TRBD1 TRBV27 TGTGCCAGCAGTTTAAGGGGCCGGGACAGTGTCTCTGGGGCCAACGTCCTGACTTTC CASSLRGRDSVSGANVLTF
TRBJ2-1 . TRBD2 TRBV12-3/TRBV12-4 TGTGCCAGCAGTGGCGCGGGGGGGCAGGGGGGAAGGAATGAGCAGTTCTTC CASSGAGGQGGRNEQFF
TRBJ1-1 . . TRBV29-1 TGCAGCGCGAACGGACGGTTGAACACTGAAGCTTTCTTT CSANGRLNTEAFF
TRBJ2-7 . . TRBV18 TGTGCCAGCTCACCTGCCGGGACGACCTACGAGCAGTACTTC CASSPAGTTYEQYF
TRBJ2-1 few . TRBV10-3 TGTGCCATCAGCATGACCGGGCTCGATGAGCAGTTCTTC CAISMTGLDEQFF
TRBJ2-1 . TRBD1 TRBV7-6 TGTGCCAGCAGCTTAGAATCGGGACAGGGGGCGCCCGGATTATGGGATGAGCAGTTCTTC CASSLESGQGAPGLWDEQFF
TRBJ2-5 . . TRBV18 TGTGCCAGCTCACCACCGGAGCTGGGGGAAGAGACCCAGTACTTC CASSPPELGEETQYF
TRBJ2-4 few . TRBV18 TGTGCCAGCTCACCAGTCGCGGGTCTAGCCAAAAACATTCAGTACTTC CASSPVAGLAKNIQYF
TRBJ2-7 . . TRBV3-1 TGTGCCAGCAGCCCCACACCTAGCTACGAGCAGTACTTC CASSPTPSYEQYF
TRBJ2-3 . TRBD1 TRBV27 TGTGCCAGCAGTTTATGGGGACAGAGCACAGATACGCAGTATTTT CASSLWGQSTDTQYF
TRBJ2-1 few . TRBV3-1 TGTGCCAGCAGCCGAGACAGGAAGATTAATGAGCAGTTCTTC CASSRDRKINEQFF
TRBJ2-1 few TRBD2 TRBV9 TGTGCCAGCAGCGTCATGGGGGAGGGGTACAATGAGCAGTTCTTC CASSVMGEGYNEQFF
TRBJ1-1 many TRBD1 TRBV4-1 TGCGCCAGCAGCGACAGGGGGCTGAACACTGAAGCTTTCTTT CASSDRGLNTEAFF
TRBJ2-3 . TRBD2 TRBV5-1 TGCGCCAGCAGCTTGGGTCCAGCGGGAGTAAGAGATACGCAGTATTTT CASSLGPAGVRDTQYF
TRBJ1-5 few TRBD1 TRBV12-3/TRBV12-4 TGTGCCAGCAGCTTTTCCGGGACAGGGAGCTTCAATCAGCCCCAGCATTTT CASSFSGTGSFNQPQHF
TRBJ1-2 few . TRBV12-3/TRBV12-4 TGTGCCAGCAGTTTTTTTAGGGGCTATGGCTACACCTTC CASSFFRGYGYTF
TRBJ1-2 few . TRBV20-1 TGCAGTGCTAGAGTCCGATCCTCCGACTATGGCTACACCTTC CSARVRSSDYGYTF
TRBJ2-2 . TRBD2 TRBV12-3/TRBV12-4 TGTGCCAGCAGCCCGCGGGGGAGATTCGGGGAGCTGTTTTTT CASSPRGRFGELFF
TRBJ2-4 few . TRBV12-3/TRBV12-4 TGTGCCAGCAGTTATGAGGGGGGGCGGCTCAAAAACATTCAGTACTTC CASSYEGGRLKNIQYF
TRBJ2-5 few . TRBV18 TGTGCCAGCTCAACAAATCCGTGGGCAGGGGAAGAGACCCAGTACTTC CASSTNPWAGEETQYF
TRBJ2-7 few TRBD1 TRBV12-3/TRBV12-4 TGTGCCAGCAGTTCAGGACAGGTCCTTTGGGAGCAGTACTTC CASSSGQVLWEQYF
TRBJ1-6 . . TRBV20-1 TGCAGTGCTAACTCCTATAATTCACCCCTCCACTTT CSANSYNSPLHF
TRBJ2-7 . TRBD1 TRBV24-1 TGTGCCACCAGTGGACAGGGCTACGAGCAGTACTTC CATSGQGYEQYF
TRBJ2-7 few TRBD1 TRBV5-5 TGTGCCAGCAGCTTGGTCAGGGGGACAGGGATCAACGAGCAGTACTTC CASSLVRGTGINEQYF
TRBJ2-1 . . TRBV2 TGTGCCAGCAGCGAACTTCACCCCTACAATGAGCAGTTCTTC CASSELHPYNEQFF
TRBJ2-1 . TRBD2 TRBV6-1 TGTGCCAGCGTGAGAGGACTAGCGGGAGGAGGTGAGCAGTTCTTC CASVRGLAGGGEQFF
TRBJ2-1 few . TRBV2 TGTGCCAGCCCTCTAGCAAATGAGCAGTTCTTC CASPLANEQFF
TRBJ2-2 . . TRBV4-2 TGTGCCAGCAGCCCGGGACTGCTCACCGGGGTGCTGTTTTTT CASSPGLLTGVLFF
TRBJ1-4 few . TRBV25-1 TGTGCCAGCAGAGGGTATCAGGGCGGTGAAAAACTGTTTTTT CASRGYQGGEKLFF
TRBJ1-1 . . TRBV3-1 TGTGCCAGCAGCCAAGAAGACTCCGGCACTGAAGCTTTCTTT CASSQEDSGTEAFF
TRBJ2-2 . TRBD2 TRBV11-3 TGTGCCAGCAGCTTAGTCCTAGCGGGAGGCCCCGGGGAGCTGTTTTTT CASSLVLAGGPGELFF
TRBJ2-1 . TRBD2 TRBV5-1 TGCGCCAGCAGCTTGGAACTAGCGTTCAATGAGCAGTTCTTC CASSLELAFNEQFF
TRBJ2-4 . TRBD1 TRBV5-1 TGCGCCAGCAGCTTGGGGATCGGGACAGGGGGCAAAAACATTCAGTACTTC CASSLGIGTGGKNIQYF
TRBJ2-5 . TRBD2 TRBV20-1 TGCAGTGCTGGGGGACTAGCGACCAACCAAGAGACCCAGTACTTC CSAGGLATNQETQYF
TRBJ2-7 many TRBD1 TRBV5-5 TGTGCCAGCAGCTTTTGGGGACAGGGTCTCGAGCAGTACTTC CASSFWGQGLEQYF
TRBJ2-1 . TRBD1 TRBV24-1 TGTGCCACCAGTGATTGGGGGACAGGGCACAATGAGCAGTTCTTC CATSDWGTGHNEQFF